This T cell receptor beta chain originates from a study of beta chain features in type 1 diabetes (dated by TCRdb to the late 2010s). General notes on the study: Mean age, gender distribution, total cell number and subset yield did not differ between patients and healthy donors. Across all samples, around 100 million sorted cells were examined, and cell number per subset correlated strongly with RNA yield. Whereas all 30 or so donors provided naive and central memory subsets, regulatory and stem cell-like memory subsets were isolated from just 8 patients and about 8 healthy donors. The study compared TCRB repertoires of sorted circulating CD4+ T cell subsets between recently diagnosed type 1 diabetes patients and matched healthy donors. General study outcomes and caveats: At VDJ recombination sites, type 1 diabetes patients had fewer insertions and more deleted nucleotides, which implies abnormalities in thymic rearrangement. Because cDNA was sequenced instead of genomic DNA, highly expressing activated cells could be over-represented, though the groups showed no difference in activation or CD3 levels. Because small numbers of individuals were included in the HLA sub-analyses, any influence of HLA type on TCRB rearrangement was left unresolved. Naive, central memory and regulatory TCRB repertoires appeared more similar among patients than among healthy donors. Type 1 diabetes patients showed a moderate but significant shortening of TCRB CDR3 length in all four CD4+ subsets. PCR may preferentially amplify shorter templates, but because patient and control samples were amplified and corrected together, any resulting skew would affect both groups equally.

The entire amount of isolated RNA was reverse transcribed using the High Capacity cDNA Reverse Transcription Kit, so the sequenced TCRB transcripts were expressed ones. Deep immunoSEQ sequencing was performed on naive, central memory and regulatory T cell samples, with an average of roughly 3.6 million total reads per sample. Sorted cells were lysed in RLT buffer and RNA was extracted with DNase-treated RNeasy Micro or Mini kits, depending on cell number. Each cell subset was processed separately to prevent cross-contamination, with patient and healthy donor samples processed together. The immunoSEQ multiplex PCR was used to amplify TCRB sequences from cDNA, generating 87-bp fragments that spanned the CDR3 region. Sequencing of the amplicons was done on the Illumina HiSeq platform. For the original study's pipeline: PCR bias was corrected computationally using synthetic template baselines, and reads within Hamming distance 2 were collapsed, with unmergeable singletons discarded. By aligning reads against IMGT, V, D and J genes, CDR3 length, and insertions or deletions at six rearrangement sites were assigned. Within each subset, clonotype counts were normalized to sorted cell number, after which true diversity and Gini coefficients were computed with the tcR R package. Repertoire sharing was quantified using the overlap coefficient calculated on TCRB nucleotide sequences. Here the immuneACCESS table is served through TCRdb, limited to in-frame sequences with V and J called. Missing clones are a known gap in these copies; in checked studies unresolved V genes cover under half, and the rest lacks a known reason. V and J calls and clone size are given by that table; D and trimming were obtained from the DNA. The sample table lists roughly 150,000 clones, about 8.5% of them with a count of one. Clones ranked in the top ten supply 0.55% to 0.75% of the sample.

A word on this clone: Its antigen target is currently unknown. Base qualities are not at hand, and no much larger clone is one base apart.

A single peripheral blood draw of about 116 mL on average was collected from each donor into heparinised tubes. A BD FACSAria II and a panel including CD45RO, CCR7, CD25, CD127, CD95 and CD27 were used to sort naive, central memory, regulatory and stem cell-like memory CD4+ T cells. A purity above 98% was achieved for all sorted populations. PBMCs were separated immediately by Lymphoprep density gradient centrifugation and were stained directly, without being cultured. Samples were stained and sorted in pairs, with one healthy donor and one patient per experiment, so that batch effects were minimized. Inclusive of the bounding cysteine and phenylalanine, the CDR3 is 16 residues long. Left in the record is the CDR3 DNA by itself, 48 bases read in frame from the first base. Trimming takes 6 bases from V and 6 bases from J, and the germline ends sit 21 bases apart. Sequences MNHEY (CDR1) and SMNVEV (CDR2) are obtained from the germline V gene (reference sequence).

The sequence derives from a man in his late teens or twenties in good health. The sequencing input was central memory CD4+ T cells from blood. Here the chain combines TRBV27 and TRBJ2-1; TRBD2 is possibly the D segment (5 matching bases). The CDR3 amino acid sequence is: CASSQLLGFLPNEQFF. The nucleotide sequence reads as follows: TGTGCCAGCAGCCAATTACTAGGGTTCTTGCCCAATGAGCAGTTCTTC.